A selection of T cell receptor beta chains follows, all from one sample in a study of T-cell memory formation after mild COVID-19. TCRdb re-derived calls from the 5' RACE reads in MiXCR, one entry per CDR3 protein. This sample yields approximately 350,000 distinct CDR3 sequences, of which 13% to 15% are seen a single time; about 20% belongs to the top ten. Sequences were obtained from PBMCs or a T cell subset sorted from them (not recorded which). The receptors come from a man aged 18 to 30 who had mild COVID-19 (a few samples of this study predate the infection). Cell type and time point are not known. The CDR3 runs from the conserved cysteine through the conserved F or W. A D gene is named only where the DNA matches it firmly. The size of a clone is reported for some rows only, either as once, few or many, or as a class for expanded clones.

d_call	cdr3_length	v_call	j_call	clone_size	cdr3_aa	cdr3_nt
.	12	TRBV5-1	TRBJ2-3	few	CASYSSQDTQYF	TGCGCCAGCTATAGCTCCCAGGATACGCAGTATTTT
.	13	TRBV12-3/TRBV12-4	TRBJ2-5	many	CASSLAPPGTQYF	TGTGCCAGCAGTTTAGCCCCACCGGGGACCCAGTACTTC
.	12	TRBV5-1	TRBJ2-7	many	CASSLGQREQYF	TGCGCCAGCAGCTTGGGGCAGAGGGAGCAGTACTTC
.	18	TRBV7-8	TRBJ1-5	.	CASSLALCDEHSNQPQHF	TGTGCCAGCAGCTTAGCTCTTTGTGACGAACATAGCAATCAGCCCCAGCATTTT
.	13	TRBV5-6	TRBJ1-2	few	CASSLAYHYGYTF	TGTGCCAGCAGCTTGGCCTATCACTATGGCTACACCTTC
.	18	TRBV6-5	TRBJ2-2	.	CASSYSIPAPTNTGELFF	TGTGCCAGCAGTTACTCGATACCAGCACCGACGAACACCGGGGAGCTGTTTTTT
.	13	TRBV12-3/TRBV12-4	TRBJ1-5	.	CASTPGHGQPQHF	TGTGCCAGCACCCCAGGGCATGGGCAGCCCCAGCATTTT
.	18	TRBV4-3	TRBJ1-4	.	CASSRRGQLNFINEKLFF	TGCGCCAGCAGCCGACGTGGACAGCTAAACTTTATTAATGAAAAACTGTTTTTT
.	15	TRBV7-2	TRBJ1-2	.	CASSLARLPDGGYTF	TGTGCCAGCAGCTTAGCGAGGCTACCTGATGGTGGCTACACCTTC
.	14	TRBV10-3	TRBJ1-5	few	CAIGPGAGNQPQHF	TGTGCCATCGGCCCTGGCGCGGGCAATCAGCCCCAGCATTTT
.	14	TRBV7-2	TRBJ1-2	many	CASSLVVQNYGYTF	TGTGCCAGCAGCTTAGTAGTTCAGAACTATGGCTACACCTTC
TRBD1	14	TRBV6-2/TRBV6-3	TRBJ2-1	few	CASRGTASYNEQFF	TGTGCCAGCAGAGGGACAGCCTCCTACAATGAGCAGTTCTTC
.	14	TRBV12-3/TRBV12-4	TRBJ2-7	.	CASSFSREGDEQYF	TGTGCCAGCAGTTTCTCAAGGGAAGGGGACGAGCAGTACTTC
.	14	TRBV7-3	TRBJ1-2	.	CASSPGPGEYGYTF	TGTGCCAGCAGCCCCGGCCCGGGAGAATATGGCTACACCTTC
.	13	TRBV7-2	TRBJ2-7	many	CASSLGRSYEQYF	TGTGCCAGCAGCTTAGGCAGATCCTACGAGCAGTACTTC
.	15	TRBV4-2	TRBJ1-5	few	CASSQDLGTNQPQQF	TGTGCCAGCAGCCAAGATTTGGGCACTAATCAGCCCCAGCAATTT
.	12	TRBV20-1	TRBJ2-3	few	CSARTPSDTQYF	TGCAGTGCTAGAACTCCTTCAGATACGCAGTATTTT
.	15	TRBV5-4	TRBJ1-5	.	CASSLSPAANQPQHF	TGTGCCAGCAGCTTGTCTCCGGCAGCAAATCAGCCCCAGCATTTT
TRBD1	16	TRBV6-1	TRBJ2-3	few	CASSARQGANTDTQYF	TGTGCCAGCAGTGCCAGACAGGGGGCGAACACAGATACGCAGTATTTT
TRBD1	15	TRBV19	TRBJ2-1	few	CASSIEDRGINEQFF	TGTGCCAGTAGTATAGAGGACAGGGGAATCAATGAGCAGTTCTTC
.	16	TRBV12-5	TRBJ2-6	few	CASGLVGRSGANVLTF	TGTGCTAGTGGTTTGGTAGGTCGCTCTGGGGCCAACGTCCTGACTTTC
.	16	TRBV3-1	TRBJ2-5	few	CASSRKTDRRGETQYF	TGTGCCAGCAGCCGAAAAACGGACAGAAGGGGAGAGACCCAGTACTTC
.	14	TRBV7-9	TRBJ1-2	.	CASSLATGPGGYTF	TGTGCTAGCAGCTTAGCAACAGGCCCCGGTGGCTACACCTTC
.	12	TRBV30	TRBJ1-2	few	CAWSDQIYGYTF	TGTGCCTGGAGTGACCAGATATATGGCTACACCTTC
.	14	TRBV11-2	TRBJ2-7	.	CASSFGHRTYEQYF	TGTGCCAGCAGCTTTGGACACAGAACCTACGAGCAGTACTTC
TRBD1	15	TRBV9	TRBJ2-1	few	CASSVAPTGVNEQFF	TGTGCCAGCAGCGTAGCCCCGACAGGGGTTAATGAGCAGTTCTTC
.	13	TRBV2	TRBJ2-7	few	CASSEPQGREQYF	TGTGCCAGCAGTGAACCCCAGGGGAGAGAGCAGTACTTC
.	13	TRBV6-2/TRBV6-3	TRBJ2-7	few	CASSYGGGSEQYF	TGTGCCAGCAGTTATGGGGGAGGCTCCGAGCAGTACTTC
TRBD1	15	TRBV7-9	TRBJ2-5	.	CASSLEDRVMETQYF	TGTGCCAGCAGCTTAGAGGACAGGGTAATGGAGACCCAGTACTTC
TRBD1	13	TRBV20-1	TRBJ1-5	.	CSASGDRDQPQHF	TGCAGTGCTAGCGGGGACAGAGATCAGCCCCAGCATTTT
.	17	TRBV4-1	TRBJ2-6	few	CASSQVIDLSGANVLTF	TGCGCCAGCAGCCAAGTAATCGACCTCTCTGGGGCCAACGTCCTGACTTTC
.	17	TRBV4-1	TRBJ2-2	few	CASSQEGVEPNTGELFF	TGCGCCAGCAGCCAAGAAGGGGTCGAGCCGAACACCGGGGAGCTGTTTTTT
.	14	TRBV7-8	TRBJ1-5	.	CASSPSLYNQPQHF	TGTGCCAGCAGCCCCTCATTGTACAATCAGCCCCAGCATTTT
.	16	TRBV15	TRBJ2-1	few	CATSRDGPLERHEQFF	TGTGCCACCAGCAGAGATGGGCCTCTGGAGCGTCATGAGCAGTTCTTC
TRBD1	13	TRBV7-2	TRBJ1-2	.	CASSETGYYGYTF	TGTGCCAGCAGTGAGACAGGGTACTATGGCTACACCTTC
.	12	TRBV6-2/TRBV6-3	TRBJ2-7	.	CASQTGPYEQYF	TGTGCCAGCCAGACAGGACCCTACGAGCAGTACTTC
TRBD1	17	TRBV6-5	TRBJ1-2	.	CASSRDGTAGEGRGYTF	TGTGCCAGCAGCCGGGACGGGACAGCTGGCGAAGGGAGGGGCTACACCTTC
.	15	TRBV7-6	TRBJ2-3	.	CASSSTVLSTDTQYF	TGTGCCAGCAGCAGTACAGTCCTTAGCACAGATACGCAGTATTTT
.	15	TRBV4-1	TRBJ2-7	.	CASSLWLLSSYEQYF	TGCGCCAGCAGCCTGTGGCTCCTGAGCTCCTACGAGCAGTACTTC
.	16	TRBV5-1	TRBJ1-6	few	CASSLAGVRDNSPLHF	TGCGCCAGCAGCTTGGCCGGGGTAAGAGATAATTCACCCCTCCACTTT
.	12	TRBV7-2	TRBJ2-5	few	CASSLFQETQYF	TGTGCCAGCAGCTTATTCCAAGAGACCCAGTACTTC
TRBD2	14	TRBV12-3/TRBV12-4	TRBJ2-1	few	CASRTSGGANEQFF	TGTGCCAGCAGAACTAGCGGGGGGGCGAATGAGCAGTTCTTC